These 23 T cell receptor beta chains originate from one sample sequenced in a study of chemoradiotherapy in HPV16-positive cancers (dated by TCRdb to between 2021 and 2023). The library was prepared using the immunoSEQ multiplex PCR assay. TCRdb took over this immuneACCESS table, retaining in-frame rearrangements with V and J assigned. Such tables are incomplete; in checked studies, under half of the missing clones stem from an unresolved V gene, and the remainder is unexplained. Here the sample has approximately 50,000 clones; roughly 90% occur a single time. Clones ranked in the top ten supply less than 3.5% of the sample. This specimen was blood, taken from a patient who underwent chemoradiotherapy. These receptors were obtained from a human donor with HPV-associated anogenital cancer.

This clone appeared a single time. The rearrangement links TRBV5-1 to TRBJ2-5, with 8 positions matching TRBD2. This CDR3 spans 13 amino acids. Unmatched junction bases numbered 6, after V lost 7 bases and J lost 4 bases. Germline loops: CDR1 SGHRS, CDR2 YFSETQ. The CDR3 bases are TGCGCCAGCTTCGACAGCGGGGGAGAGACCCAGTACTTC. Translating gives CASFDSGGETQYF.

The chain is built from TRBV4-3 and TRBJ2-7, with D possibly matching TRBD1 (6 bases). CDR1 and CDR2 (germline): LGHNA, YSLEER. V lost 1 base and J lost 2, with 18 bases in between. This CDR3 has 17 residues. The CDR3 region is CASSQGRGYGSAYEQYF. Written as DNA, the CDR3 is TGCGCCAGCAGCCAAGGTAGGGGGTACGGCTCGGCCTACGAGCAGTACTTC.

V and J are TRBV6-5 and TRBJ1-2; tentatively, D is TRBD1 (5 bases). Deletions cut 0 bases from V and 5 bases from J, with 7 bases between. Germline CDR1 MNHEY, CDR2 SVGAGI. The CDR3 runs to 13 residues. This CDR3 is CASSYSGTYGYTF. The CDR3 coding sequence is TGTGCCAGCAGTTACTCAGGGACGTATGGCTACACCTTC.

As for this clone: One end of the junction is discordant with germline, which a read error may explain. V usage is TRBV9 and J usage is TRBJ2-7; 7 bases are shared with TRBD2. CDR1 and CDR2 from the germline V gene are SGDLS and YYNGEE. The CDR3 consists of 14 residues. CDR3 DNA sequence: TGTGCCAGCAACGTAGGGGACTATATCGCCGAGCAGTACTTC. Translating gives CASNVGDYIAEQYF.

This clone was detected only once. The CDR3 region is CASSSGPSFGYTF. The CDR3 DNA sequence: TGCGCCAGCAGTTCAGGACCCTCTTTCGGCTACACCTTC. This chain uses TRBV5-1 with TRBJ1-2; D call uncertain. The CDR3 extends over 13 amino acids. V was cut by 5 bases and J by 8 bases, with 16 bases left in between. Germline CDR1 is SGHRS and CDR2 is YFSETQ. The full variable domain, completed using reference TRBV5-1 and TRBJ1-2, is KAGVTQTPRYLIKTRGQQVTLSCSPISGHRSVSWYQQTPGQGLQFLFEYFSETQRNKGNFPGRFSGRQFSNSRSEMNVSTLELGDSALYLCASSSGPSFGYTFGSGTRLTVV.

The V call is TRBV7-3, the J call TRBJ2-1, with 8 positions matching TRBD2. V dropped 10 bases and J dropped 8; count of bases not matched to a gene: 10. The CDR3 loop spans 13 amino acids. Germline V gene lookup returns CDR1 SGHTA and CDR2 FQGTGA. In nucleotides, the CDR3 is TGTGCCACGGGAGCGAGCGGGAGTGATGAGCAGTTCTTC. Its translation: CATGASGSDEQFF.

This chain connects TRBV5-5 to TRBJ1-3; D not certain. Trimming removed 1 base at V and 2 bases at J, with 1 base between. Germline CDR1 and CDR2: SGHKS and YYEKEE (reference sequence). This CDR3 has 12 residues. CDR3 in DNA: TGTGCCAGCAGCTTGACTGGAAACACCATATATTTT. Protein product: CASSLTGNTIYF.

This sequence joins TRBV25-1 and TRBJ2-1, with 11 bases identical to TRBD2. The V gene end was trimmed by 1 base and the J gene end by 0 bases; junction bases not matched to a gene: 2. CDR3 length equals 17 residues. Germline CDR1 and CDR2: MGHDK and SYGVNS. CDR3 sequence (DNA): TGTGCCAGCAGTGAATGGACTAGCGGGCCCTCCTACAATGAGCAGTTCTTC. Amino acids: CASSEWTSGPSYNEQFF.

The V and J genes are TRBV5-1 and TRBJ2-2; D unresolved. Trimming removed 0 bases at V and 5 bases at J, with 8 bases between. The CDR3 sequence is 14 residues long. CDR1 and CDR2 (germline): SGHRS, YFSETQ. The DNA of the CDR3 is TGCGCCAGCAGCTTGGGTGGCAGTACCGGGGAGCTGTTTTTT. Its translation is CASSLGGSTGELFF.

CDR3 residues: CASSGRWTSPINEQFF. CDR3 bases: TGTGCCAGCAGCGGTCGTTGGACTAGCCCCATCAATGAGCAGTTCTTC. This sequence joins TRBV7-6 and TRBJ2-1; 8 bases are a match to TRBD2. The CDR3 covers 16 residues. Germline CDR1 reads SGHVS; CDR2 reads FNYEAQ. Germline trimming cut 5 bases from V and 6 bases from J; bases unmatched to any gene: 12.

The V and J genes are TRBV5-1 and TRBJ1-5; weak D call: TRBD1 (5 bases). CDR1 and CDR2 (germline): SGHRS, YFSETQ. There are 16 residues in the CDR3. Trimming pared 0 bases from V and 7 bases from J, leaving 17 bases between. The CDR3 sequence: CASSLEGAGTGQPQHF. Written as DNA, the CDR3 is TGCGCCAGCAGCTTGGAAGGGGCAGGGACGGGACAGCCCCAGCATTTT.

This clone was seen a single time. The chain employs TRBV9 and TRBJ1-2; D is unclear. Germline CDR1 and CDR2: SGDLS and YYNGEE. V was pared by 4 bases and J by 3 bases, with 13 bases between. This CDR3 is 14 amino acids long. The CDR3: CASSLTRSDYGYTF. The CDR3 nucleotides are TGTGCCAGCAGCTTAACGCGTTCGGACTATGGCTACACCTTC.

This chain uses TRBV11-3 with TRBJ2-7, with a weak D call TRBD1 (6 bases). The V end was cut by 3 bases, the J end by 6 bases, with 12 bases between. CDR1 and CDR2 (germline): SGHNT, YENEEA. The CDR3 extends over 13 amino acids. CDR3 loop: CASSLPPRGEQYF. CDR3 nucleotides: TGTGCCAGCAGCTTGCCCCCCAGGGGCGAGCAGTACTTC.

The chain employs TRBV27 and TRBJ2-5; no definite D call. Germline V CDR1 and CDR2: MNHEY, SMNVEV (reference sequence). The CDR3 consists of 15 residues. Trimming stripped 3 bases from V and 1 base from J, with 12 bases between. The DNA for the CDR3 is TGTGCCAGCAGTTTGGCGGACGGTATCCAAGAGACCCAGTACTTC. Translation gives CASSLADGIQETQYF.

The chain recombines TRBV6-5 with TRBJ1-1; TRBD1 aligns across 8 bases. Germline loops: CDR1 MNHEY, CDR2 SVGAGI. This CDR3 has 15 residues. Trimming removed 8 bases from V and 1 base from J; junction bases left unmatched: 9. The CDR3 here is CASWGQGAGNTEAFF. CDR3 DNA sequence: TGTGCCAGCTGGGGGCAGGGGGCCGGGAACACTGAAGCTTTCTTT.

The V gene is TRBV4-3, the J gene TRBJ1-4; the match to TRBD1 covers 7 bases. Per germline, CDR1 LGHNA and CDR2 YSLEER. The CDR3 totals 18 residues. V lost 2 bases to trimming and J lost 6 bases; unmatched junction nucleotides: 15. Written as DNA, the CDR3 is TGCGCCAGCAGCCAAAATCGCGTGACAGGGCTCGGTGATGAAAAACTGTTTTTT. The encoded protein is CASSQNRVTGLGDEKLFF.

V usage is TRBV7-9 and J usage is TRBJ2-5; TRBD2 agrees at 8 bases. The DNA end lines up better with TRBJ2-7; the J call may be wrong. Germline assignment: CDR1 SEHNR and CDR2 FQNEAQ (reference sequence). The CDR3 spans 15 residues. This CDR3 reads CASSPLAGGSHEQYF. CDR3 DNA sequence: TGTGCCAGCAGCCCGCTCGCGGGAGGTTCCCACGAGCAGTACTTC.

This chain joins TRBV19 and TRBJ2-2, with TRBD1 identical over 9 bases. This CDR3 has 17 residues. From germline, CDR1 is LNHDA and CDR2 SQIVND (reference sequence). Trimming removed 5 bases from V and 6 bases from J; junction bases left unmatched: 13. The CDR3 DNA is TGTGCCAGTAGTGTGGGTCCGGGACAGGGATTCGCCGGGGAGCTGTTTTTT. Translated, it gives CASSVGPGQGFAGELFF. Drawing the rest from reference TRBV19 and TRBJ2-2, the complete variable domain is DGGITQSPKYLFRKEGQNVTLSCEQNLNHDAMYWYRQDPGQGLRLIYYSQIVNDFQKGDIAEGYSVSREKKESFPLTVTSAQKNPTAFYLCASSVGPGQGFAGELFFGEGSRLTVL.

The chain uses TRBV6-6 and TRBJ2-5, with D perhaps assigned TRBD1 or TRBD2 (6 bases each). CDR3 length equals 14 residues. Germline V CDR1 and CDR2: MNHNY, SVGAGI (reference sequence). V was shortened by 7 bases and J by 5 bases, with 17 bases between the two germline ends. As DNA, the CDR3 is TGTGCCAGCACCCACCTCGGGGGCGCGGAGACCCAGTACTTC. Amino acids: CASTHLGGAETQYF.

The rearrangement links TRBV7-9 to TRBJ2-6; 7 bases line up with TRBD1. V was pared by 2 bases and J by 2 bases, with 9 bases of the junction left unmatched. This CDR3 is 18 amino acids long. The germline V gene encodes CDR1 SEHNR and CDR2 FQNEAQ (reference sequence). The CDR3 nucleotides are TGTGCCAGCAGCTTAAACCCTACAGGGGTGGCTGGGGCCAACGTCCTGACTTTC. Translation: CASSLNPTGVAGANVLTF.

Here the CDR3 reads CASSAGTGPYEQYF. CDR3 in DNA: TGCGCCAGCAGCGCCGGGACAGGTCCCTACGAGCAGTACTTC. V is TRBV5-1 and J is TRBJ2-7; 8 bases line up with TRBD1. The CDR3 totals 14 residues. Per germline, CDR1 SGHRS and CDR2 YFSETQ. Losses at the gene ends were 4 bases for V and 2 bases for J; bases not matched to a gene: 5.

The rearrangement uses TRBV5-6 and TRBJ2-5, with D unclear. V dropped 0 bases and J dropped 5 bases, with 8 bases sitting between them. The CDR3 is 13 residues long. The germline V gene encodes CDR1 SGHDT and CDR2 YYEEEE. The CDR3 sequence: CASSLDSGETQYF. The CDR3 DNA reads TGTGCCAGCAGCTTGGACAGTGGTGAGACCCAGTACTTC.

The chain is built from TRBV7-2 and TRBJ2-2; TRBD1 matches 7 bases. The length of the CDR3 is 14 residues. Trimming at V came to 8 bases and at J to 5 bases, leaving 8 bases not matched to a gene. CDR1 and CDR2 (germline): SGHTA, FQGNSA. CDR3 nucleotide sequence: TGTGCCAGCGGTACCCGACAGGGAACCGGGGAGCTGTTTTTT. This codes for CASGTRQGTGELFF.